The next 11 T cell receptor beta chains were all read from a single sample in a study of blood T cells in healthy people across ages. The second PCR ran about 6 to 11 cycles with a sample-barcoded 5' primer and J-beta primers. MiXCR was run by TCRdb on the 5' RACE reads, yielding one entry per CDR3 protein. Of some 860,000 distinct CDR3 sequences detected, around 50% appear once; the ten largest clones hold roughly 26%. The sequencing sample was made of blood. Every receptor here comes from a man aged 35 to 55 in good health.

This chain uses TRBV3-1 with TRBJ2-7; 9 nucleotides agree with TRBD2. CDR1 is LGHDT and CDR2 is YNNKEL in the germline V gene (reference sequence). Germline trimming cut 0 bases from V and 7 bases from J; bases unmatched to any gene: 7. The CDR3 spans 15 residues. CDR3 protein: CASSQERTSANEQYF. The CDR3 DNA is TGTGCCAGCAGCCAAGAAAGGACTAGCGCCAATGAGCAGTACTTC.

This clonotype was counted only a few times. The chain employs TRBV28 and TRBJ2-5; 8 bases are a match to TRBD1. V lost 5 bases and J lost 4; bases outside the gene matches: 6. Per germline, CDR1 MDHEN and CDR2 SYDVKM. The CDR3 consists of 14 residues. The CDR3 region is CASSRTGTGETQYF. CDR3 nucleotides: TGTGCCAGCAGTCGGACAGGGACGGGAGAGACCCAGTACTTC.

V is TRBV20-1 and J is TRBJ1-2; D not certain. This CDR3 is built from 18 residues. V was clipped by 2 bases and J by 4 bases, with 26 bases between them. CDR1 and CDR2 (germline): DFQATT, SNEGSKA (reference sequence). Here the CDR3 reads CSARQPFFETSRRYGYTF. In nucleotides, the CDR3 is TGCAGTGCTAGACAACCTTTTTTTGAAACCTCAAGGCGCTATGGCTACACCTTC.

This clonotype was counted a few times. The CDR3 spells CAIRRTDSYEQYF. Here the CDR3 DNA reads TGTGCCATCAGGAGGACAGACTCCTACGAGCAGTACTTC. The chain employs TRBV10-3 and TRBJ2-7, with D maybe TRBD1 (6 bases). Germline-derived CDR1 and CDR2 are ENHRY and SYGVKD. The V end lost 6 bases, the J end lost 0 bases, and 9 bases lay between the germline ends. The CDR3 spans 13 residues.

The CDR3 sequence is CSVIRDMREKLFF. CDR3 sequence (DNA): TGCAGCGTGATCAGGGACATGAGGGAAAAACTGTTTTTT. The chain joins TRBV29-1 to TRBJ1-4; D possibly corresponds to TRBD1 (6 bases). V was pared by 6 bases and J by 8 bases, with 16 bases between. The CDR3 length is 13 residues. Germline-derived CDR1 and CDR2 are SQVTM and ANQGSEA. The full variable domain, its missing parts supplied by reference TRBV29-1 and TRBJ1-4, is SAVISQKPSRDICQRGTSLTIQCQVDSQVTMMFWYRQQPGQSLTLIATANQGSEATYESGFVIDKFPISRPNLTFSTLTVSNMSPEDSSIYLCSVIRDMREKLFFGSGTQLSVL.

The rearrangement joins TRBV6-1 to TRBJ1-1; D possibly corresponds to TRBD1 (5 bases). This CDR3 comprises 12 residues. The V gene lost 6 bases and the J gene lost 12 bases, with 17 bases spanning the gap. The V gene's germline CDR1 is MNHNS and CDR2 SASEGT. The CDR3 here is CASRPTPGPTFF. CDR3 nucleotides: TGTGCCAGCAGACCAACGCCGGGGCCAACTTTCTTT.

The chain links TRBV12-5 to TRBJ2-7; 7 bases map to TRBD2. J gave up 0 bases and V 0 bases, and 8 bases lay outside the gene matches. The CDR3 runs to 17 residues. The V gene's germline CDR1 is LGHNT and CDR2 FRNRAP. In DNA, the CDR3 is TGTGCTAGTGGTTTGGTAACGGACGGGAGGAGCTCCTACGAGCAGTACTTC. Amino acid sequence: CASGLVTDGRSSYEQYF. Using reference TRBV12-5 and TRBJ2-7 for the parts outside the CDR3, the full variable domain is DARVTQTPRHKVTEMGQEVTMRCQPILGHNTVFWYRQTMMQGLELLAYFRNRAPLDDSGMPKDRFSAEMPDATLATLKIQPSEPRDSAVYFCASGLVTDGRSSYEQYFGPGTRLTVT.

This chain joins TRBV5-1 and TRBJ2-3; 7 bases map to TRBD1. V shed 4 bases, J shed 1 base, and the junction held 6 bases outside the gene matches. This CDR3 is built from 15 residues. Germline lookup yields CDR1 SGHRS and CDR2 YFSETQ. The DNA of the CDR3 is TGCGCCAGCAGCCCGGGACAGCAAGGCACAGATACGCAGTATTTT. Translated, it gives CASSPGQQGTDTQYF.

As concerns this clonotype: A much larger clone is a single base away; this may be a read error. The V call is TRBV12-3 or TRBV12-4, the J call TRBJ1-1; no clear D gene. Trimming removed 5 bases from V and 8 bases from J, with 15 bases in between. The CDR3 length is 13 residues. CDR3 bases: TGTGCCAGCAGTGTTCTGGGGTATGGCGAAGCTTTCTTT. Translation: CASSVLGYGEAFF.

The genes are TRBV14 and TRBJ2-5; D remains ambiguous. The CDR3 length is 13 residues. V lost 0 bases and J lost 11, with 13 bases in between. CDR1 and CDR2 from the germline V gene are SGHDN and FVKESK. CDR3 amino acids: CASSQERSTTQYF. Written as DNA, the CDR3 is TGTGCCAGCAGCCAAGAGAGGAGTACCACGCAGTACTTC.

DNA of the CDR3: TGCAGCGCTGGCGGGACTCCCACCGGGGAGCTGTTTTTT. Its protein is CSAGGTPTGELFF. This sequence joins TRBV29-1 and TRBJ2-2; TRBD2 is a possible D gene (6 bases). Trimming stripped 7 bases from V and 4 bases from J, with 13 bases between. The CDR3 has 13 amino acids. Per germline, CDR1 SQVTM and CDR2 ANQGSEA.